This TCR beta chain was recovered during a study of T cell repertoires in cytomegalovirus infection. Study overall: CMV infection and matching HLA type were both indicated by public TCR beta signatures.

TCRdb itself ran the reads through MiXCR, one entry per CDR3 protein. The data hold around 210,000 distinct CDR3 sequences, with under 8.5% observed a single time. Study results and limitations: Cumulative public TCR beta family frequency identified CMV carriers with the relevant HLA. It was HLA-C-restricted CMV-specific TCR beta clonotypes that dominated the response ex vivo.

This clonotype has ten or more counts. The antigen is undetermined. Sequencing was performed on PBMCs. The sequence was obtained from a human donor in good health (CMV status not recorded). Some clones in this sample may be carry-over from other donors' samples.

CDR3 sequence: CASGRSGNTIYF. The DNA for the CDR3 is TGTGCCAGCGGGCGCTCTGGAAACACCATATATTTT. The V call is TRBV7-2, the J call TRBJ1-3; no clear D gene. There are 12 residues in the CDR3. The V gene lost 8 bases and the J gene lost 0 bases, with 5 bases spanning the gap. CDR1 and CDR2 from the germline V gene are SGHTA and FQGNSA.